The 7 T cell receptor beta chains presented below share a single source sample, sequenced in a study of regulatory T cells in long-lasting Graves disease. Time point specified: newly diagnosed GD, antithyroid drugs for less than 3 months. Following extraction of RNA from PBMCs, that RNA was used to make the TCR library. CDR3-region Arm-PCR and iRepertoire HTBI primers produced the TCR beta libraries. A single record per CDR3 protein comes from TCRdb applying MiXCR to the multiplex PCR reads. This table has about 540,000 distinct CDR3 sequences, less than 15% appearing once. Another study also made use of these data, one on T cells in Graves' hyperthyroidism and ophthalmopathy.

The sample in question was peripheral blood mononuclear cells (PBMCs), obtained at new diagnosis, from a patient treated with antithyroid drugs. Receptor source: a man aged 25-45 years with Graves disease.

This clonotype was seen a handful of times. The V and J genes are TRBV7-2 and TRBJ2-1; weak D call: TRBD2 (6 bases). The CDR3 extends over 16 amino acids. The V gene lost 0 bases and the J gene lost 6 bases, with 15 bases spanning the gap. Germline values: CDR1 SGHTA, CDR2 FQGNSA. The chain's CDR3 is CASSLARWRVLNEQFF. The DNA for the CDR3 is TGTGCCAGCAGCTTAGCCCGATGGAGGGTCCTCAATGAGCAGTTCTTC.

J is TRBJ2-1 and V is TRBV30; 13 nucleotides agree with TRBD2. The CDR3 covers 15 residues. Looked up from germline, CDR1 is GTSNPN and CDR2 is SVGIG (reference sequence). The V and J ends lost 3 bases and 5 bases, in that order; junction bases with no gene match: 4. CDR3 bases: TGTGCCTGGAGCGCGGGACTAGCGGGAAACAATGAGCAGTTCTTC. Its translation is CAWSAGLAGNNEQFF. Together with reference TRBV30 and TRBJ2-1, the CDR3 gives the full variable domain: SQTIHQWPATLVQPVGSPLSLECTVEGTSNPNLYWYRQAAGRGLQLLFYSVGIGQISSEVPQNLSASRPQDRQFILSSKKLLLSDSGFYLCAWSAGLAGNNEQFFGPGTRLTVL.

In this sample, this clonotype turned up many times. The chain carries TRBV27 and TRBJ2-7; D is unresolved. The germline V gene encodes CDR1 MNHEY and CDR2 SMNVEV (reference sequence). This CDR3 is built from 14 residues. Between the trimmed V and J ends, which lost 0 bases and 0 bases, there was a span of 6 bases. Here the CDR3 reads CASSLSTGSYEQYF. The CDR3 DNA follows: TGTGCCAGCAGTTTATCGACGGGCTCCTACGAGCAGTACTTC.

The table lists this clonotype with a few counts. The chain has TRBV10-2 and TRBJ2-1, with D perhaps matching TRBD2 (6 bases). This CDR3 contains 16 residues. The V gene's germline CDR1 is WSHSY and CDR2 SAAADI. V lost 6 bases to trimming and J lost 3 bases, with 18 bases between them. Written as DNA, the CDR3 is TGCGCCAGCAGCCAAGGGTTCGGGAGTTTCTACAATGAGCAGTTCTTC. It is translated as CASSQGFGSFYNEQFF.

About this clonotype: A much larger clone is a single base away; this may be a read error. V usage is TRBV11-1 and J usage is TRBJ2-5, with 7 bases that match TRBD2. J was trimmed by 7 bases and V by 0 bases; bases with no gene match: 8. The CDR3 length is 15 residues. The germline V gene has CDR1 SGHAT and CDR2 FQDESV (reference sequence). The CDR3 reads CASSLAGHSGGTQYF. CDR3 sequence (DNA): TGTGCCAGCAGCTTAGCGGGCCATTCGGGGGGGACCCAGTACTTC.

The chain combines TRBV19 with TRBJ1-2; maybe TRBD1 (5 bases). Germline CDR1 and CDR2: LNHDA and SQIVND (reference sequence). Deletions cut 4 bases from V and 3 bases from J, with 6 bases between. The CDR3 covers 12 residues. This CDR3 reads CASSTRDYGYTF. The CDR3 nucleotides read TGTGCCAGTAGTACCAGGGACTATGGCTACACCTTC.

This clonotype has more than one count but fewer than ten. A read error is possible here, since a much larger clone lies one base away. The genes are TRBV3-1 and TRBJ1-1; D call uncertain. V lost 4 bases and J 5 bases, leaving 8 bases between the germline ends. The CDR3 loop spans 12 amino acids. Germline V gene lookup returns CDR1 LGHDT and CDR2 YNNKEL (reference sequence). The CDR3 loop is CASSLPKTEAFF. The CDR3 nucleotides read TGTGCCAGCAGCCTTCCGAAAACTGAAGCTTTCTTT.